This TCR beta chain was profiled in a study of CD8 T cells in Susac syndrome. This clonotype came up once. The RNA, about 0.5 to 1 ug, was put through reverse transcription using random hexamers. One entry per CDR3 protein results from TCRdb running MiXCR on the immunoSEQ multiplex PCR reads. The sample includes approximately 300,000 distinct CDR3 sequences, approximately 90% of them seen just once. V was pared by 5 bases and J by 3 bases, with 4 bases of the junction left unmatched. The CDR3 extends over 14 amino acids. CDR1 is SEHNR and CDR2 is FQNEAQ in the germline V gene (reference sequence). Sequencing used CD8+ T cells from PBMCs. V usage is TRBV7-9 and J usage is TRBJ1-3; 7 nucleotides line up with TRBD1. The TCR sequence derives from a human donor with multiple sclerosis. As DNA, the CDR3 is TGTGCCAGCAGCACGGGACAGTTTGGAAACACCATATATTTT. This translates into CASSTGQFGNTIYF.